This T cell receptor (beta chain) was captured in a study of T cells in Graves' hyperthyroidism and ophthalmopathy. Findings of the study overall: Ophthalmopathy was separated from stable hyperthyroidism by a 13 V-J model. Model-based prediction identified ophthalmopathy a median around seven months prior to its onset. Blood also held most thyroid clonotypes expanded beyond 0.001.

Fresh 10 ml peripheral blood yielded PBMCs. Germline CDR1 is SGDLS and CDR2 is YYNGEE. The CDR3 spans 16 residues. V lost 4 bases, J lost 4 bases, and 19 bases lay in between. Researchers amplified the TCR beta CDR3 regions from RNA transcripts. A first-round RT-PCR of the TCR CDR3 used the HTBI primer set. MiXCR, run by TCRdb on the multiplex PCR reads, gives a single entry per CDR3 protein. The table has about 600,000 distinct CDR3 sequences, about 14% seen once. As regards this clonotype: Its specificity is not known.

Sequenced input: blood. The rearrangement uses TRBV9 and TRBJ2-3, with D hard to call. The clonotype originates from a young woman with Graves' ophthalmopathy. In DNA form, the CDR3 reads TGTGCCAGCAGCCTCAAGTCAGTGTCAGAGGCAGATACGCAGTATTTT. Protein product: CASSLKSVSEADTQYF.